These 21 T cell receptor beta chains originate from one sample sequenced in a study of blood T cells in healthy people across ages. PCR was performed a second time for 7 to 11 cycles using a sample-barcoded 5' primer and a J-beta primer mix. TCRdb reanalysed the 5' RACE reads using MiXCR and keeps one entry per CDR3 protein. The sample comprises approximately 760,000 distinct CDR3 sequences, around a quarter of which are singletons, and under 10% rests with the top ten. These data were also reused for a study on T cells of mothers and their children.

Sequencing was performed on blood. The receptor set was obtained from a boy aged 10-17 years in good health.

A few counts support this clonotype. The chain uses TRBV5-1 and TRBJ2-7; a possible D gene is TRBD2 (6 bases). Deletions cut 4 bases from V and 0 bases from J, with 11 bases between. CDR1 SGHRS and CDR2 YFSETQ come from the germline V gene. The length of the CDR3 is 14 residues. The CDR3 reads CASSGGKISYEQYF. In nucleotides, the CDR3 is TGCGCCAGCAGCGGCGGGAAAATCTCCTACGAGCAGTACTTC. The entire variable domain, with the rest obtained from reference TRBV5-1 and TRBJ2-7, is as follows: KAGVTQTPRYLIKTRGQQVTLSCSPISGHRSVSWYQQTPGQGLQFLFEYFSETQRNKGNFPGRFSGRQFSNSRSEMNVSTLELGDSALYLCASSGGKISYEQYFGPGTRLTVT.

The rearrangement uses TRBV6-6 and TRBJ2-2; D is ambiguous. The CDR3 has 14 amino acids. The germline V gene has CDR1 MNHNY and CDR2 SVGAGI (reference sequence). V lost 3 bases and J lost 0, with 5 bases in between. CDR3 protein: CASSYFANTGELFF. In DNA form, the CDR3 reads TGTGCCAGCAGTTATTTTGCGAACACCGGGGAGCTGTTTTTT.

This clonotype was seen a few times. V and J are TRBV9 and TRBJ2-3; no reliable D call. Germline CDR1 and CDR2: SGDLS and YYNGEE. The CDR3 extends over 13 amino acids. Trimming shortened V by 6 bases and J by 2 bases, and 10 bases separated the two germline ends. The CDR3 sequence: CASKSPYTDTQYF. The CDR3 DNA sequence: TGTGCCAGCAAAAGTCCTTACACAGATACGCAGTATTTT.

A remark on this clonotype: The junction shows a germline mismatch at one end, possibly a read error. The V gene is TRBV29-1, the J gene TRBJ2-5; TRBD2 matches at 10 bases. The CDR3 has 14 residues. Looked up from germline, CDR1 is SQVTM and CDR2 is ANQGSEA. The CDR3 sequence is CRVRAGGPGETQYF. CDR3 sequence (DNA): TGCCGCGTACGAGCGGGAGGGCCGGGAGAGACCCAGTACTTC. Supplemented by reference TRBV29-1 and TRBJ2-5, the full variable domain reads SAVISQKPSRDICQRGTSLTIQCQVDSQVTMMFWYRQQPGQSLTLIATANQGSEATYESGFVIDKFPISRPNLTFSTLTVSNMSPEDSSIYLCRVRAGGPGETQYFGPGTRLLVL.

This chain's CDR3 is CASSQETGQGETQYF. The CDR3, as DNA: TGCGCCAGCAGCCAAGAGACGGGACAGGGTGAGACCCAGTACTTC. J is TRBJ2-5 and V is TRBV4-3, with 9 positions matching TRBD1. This CDR3 has 15 residues. The V gene end was trimmed by 0 bases and the J gene end by 5 bases; junction bases not matched to a gene: 4. Germline CDR1 reads LGHNA; CDR2 reads YSLEER.

This clonotype was counted at least ten times. V usage is TRBV7-2 and J usage is TRBJ2-1; D remains unclear. With 0 bases removed from V and 6 bases from J, the gap between germline ends came to 6 bases. This CDR3 region has 13 residues. Germline loops: CDR1 SGHTA, CDR2 FQGNSA. This CDR3 is CASSLAGSNEQFF. The CDR3 DNA sequence: TGTGCCAGCAGCTTAGCAGGGTCCAATGAGCAGTTCTTC.

The J gene is TRBJ1-2, the V gene TRBV7-2; tentatively, D is TRBD1 (6 bases). Germline CDR1 reads SGHTA; CDR2 reads FQGNSA. The CDR3 sequence is 13 residues long. The ends were cut back, 5 bases at V and 7 bases at J, with 14 bases in the middle. Here the CDR3 reads CASSLTGPAGYTF. As DNA, the CDR3 is TGTGCCAGCAGCCTAACAGGGCCCGCTGGCTACACCTTC. Filled out from reference TRBV7-2 and TRBJ1-2, the complete variable domain reads GAGVSQSPSNKVTEKGKDVELRCDPISGHTALYWYRQSLGQGLEFLIYFQGNSAPDKSGLPSDRFSAERTGGSVSTLTIQRTQQEDSAVYLCASSLTGPAGYTFGSGTRLTVV.

The chain couples TRBV11-3 to TRBJ2-2, with D perhaps TRBD2 (6 bases). V lost 5 bases to trimming and J lost 5 bases, with 15 bases between them. This CDR3 is built from 15 residues. Germline V gives CDR1 SGHNT, CDR2 YENEEA. The CDR3 bases are TGTGCCAGCAGCGCCGGGACTCCACGGACCGGGGAGCTGTTTTTT. This translates into CASSAGTPRTGELFF.

This rearrangement joins TRBV20-1 to TRBJ2-5; D possibly uses TRBD1 or TRBD2 (5 bases each). The J call is doubtful: the DNA matches TRBJ2-7 better. The CDR3 consists of 15 residues. In germline, CDR1 is DFQATT, CDR2 SNEGSKA (reference sequence). Here the CDR3 reads CSAMPRDRQPYEQYF. Written as DNA, the CDR3 is TGCAGTGCTATGCCACGGGACCGCCAACCCTACGAGCAGTACTTC.

The chain combines TRBV12-3 or TRBV12-4 with TRBJ2-1, with D possibly TRBD1 on 6 matching bases. The CDR3 has 14 amino acids. V gave up 5 bases and J gave up 4 bases, with 12 bases separating them. This CDR3 is CASSPGGQYNEQFF. The CDR3 nucleotides read TGTGCCAGCAGTCCCGGTGGACAGTACAATGAGCAGTTCTTC.

This clonotype showed up just a few times. The chain carries TRBV5-1 and TRBJ2-5, with 7 bases matching TRBD1. The closer fit of TRBJ2-7 to the DNA end suggests the J call may be wrong. The V gene's germline CDR1 is SGHRS and CDR2 YFSETQ. The CDR3 is made up of 14 amino acids. The CDR3 DNA sequence: TGCGCCACCAAATCTCCGGACAGGTATTACGAGCAGTACTTC. Encoded protein: CATKSPDRYYEQYF.

The chain has TRBV5-1 and TRBJ2-1; TRBD1 matches at 11 bases. This CDR3 has 15 residues. Trimming took 4 bases from V and 5 from J; bases not matched to a gene: 5. Per the germline V gene, CDR1 is SGHRS and CDR2 is YFSETQ. CDR3 DNA: TGCGCCAGCAGCCCGGGACAGGGGGACCACAATGAGCAGTTCTTC. It codes for CASSPGQGDHNEQFF.

This chain joins TRBV29-1 and TRBJ2-3; D ambiguous. V was trimmed by 4 bases and J by 5 bases, leaving 7 bases between them. This CDR3 has 11 residues. CDR1 SQVTM and CDR2 ANQGSEA come from the germline V gene. The CDR3 loop is CSVGRLDTQYF. CDR3 in DNA: TGCAGCGTTGGAAGGTTAGATACGCAGTATTTT.

The genes are TRBV18 and TRBJ2-7; 12 bases match TRBD1. Germline-derived CDR1 and CDR2 are KGHSH and LQKENI. The V segment lost 6 bases and the J segment 5 bases; nucleotides outside the gene matches: 5. This CDR3 has 14 amino acids. This CDR3 is CASSTGTGGDEQYF. Here the CDR3 DNA reads TGTGCCAGCTCCACCGGGACAGGGGGCGACGAGCAGTACTTC.

The chain recombines TRBV7-9 with TRBJ1-2; no clear D. The CDR3 is 14 residues long. V was pared by 3 bases and J by 6 bases, with 14 bases between. Germline loops: CDR1 SEHNR, CDR2 FQNEAQ (reference sequence). CDR3 protein: CASSLGGEIDGYTF. CDR3 nucleotide sequence: TGTGCCAGCAGCTTGGGCGGGGAGATAGATGGCTACACCTTC.

About this clonotype: A junction boundary mismatches the germline segment, possibly from a read error. J is TRBJ2-6 and V is TRBV7-2, with 7 bases matching TRBD2. The CDR3 is made up of 17 amino acids. Germline loops: CDR1 SGHTA, CDR2 FQGNSA. CDR3 sequence (DNA): TGTGCCAGCAGCTTAGGAGCGGGGACCTCTGGGGCCAACGTGCTGACTTTC. It yields the protein CASSLGAGTSGANVLTF. Complete variable domain (other parts from reference TRBV7-2 and TRBJ2-6): GAGVSQSPSNKVTEKGKDVELRCDPISGHTALYWYRQSLGQGLEFLIYFQGNSAPDKSGLPSDRFSAERTGGSVSTLTIQRTQQEDSAVYLCASSLGAGTSGANVLTFGAGSRLTVL.

This clonotype was counted between two and nine times. V usage is TRBV7-9 and J usage is TRBJ2-2; the D is unclear. Germline V CDR1 and CDR2: SEHNR, FQNEAQ (reference sequence). Trimming removed 1 base from V and 7 bases from J, with 19 bases in between. The CDR3 length is 17 residues. The CDR3 region has the DNA TGTGCCAGCAGCTTAGTGCGGCCGAACCCAACGGGCGGGGAGCTGTTTTTT. This encodes CASSLVRPNPTGGELFF.

The chain couples TRBV4-1 to TRBJ1-5; D is perhaps TRBD1 (6 bases). V dropped 0 bases and J dropped 6 bases, with 15 bases sitting between them. Germline CDR1 is MGHRA and CDR2 is YSYEKL. The CDR3 loop spans 16 amino acids. CDR3 protein: CASSQDWTGGLQPQHF. The CDR3 DNA reads as TGCGCCAGCAGCCAAGATTGGACGGGGGGCCTTCAGCCCCAGCATTTT.

This chain connects TRBV13 to TRBJ2-5; D could derive from TRBD1 or TRBD2 (5 bases each). Germline V gene data show CDR1 as PRHDT and CDR2 as FYEKMQ (reference sequence). V lost 5 bases and J lost 5, with 15 bases in between. The CDR3 totals 14 residues. DNA of the CDR3: TGTGCCAGCAGCCCAGGGACGAAGGGTGAGACCCAGTACTTC. Encoded protein: CASSPGTKGETQYF.

This clonotype was seen a handful of times. The V gene is TRBV9, the J gene TRBJ1-5; 7 nucleotides match TRBD1. The CDR3 consists of 13 residues. With 7 bases clipped from V and 6 bases from J, the junction kept 7 bases outside the gene matches. CDR1 is SGDLS, CDR2 YYNGEE, per germline. In DNA, the CDR3 is TGTGCCAGCGAGGCCAGGGGGAGTCAGCCCCAGCATTTT. This encodes CASEARGSQPQHF.

The chain couples TRBV7-9 to TRBJ2-5; D gene uncertain. CDR1 is SEHNR and CDR2 is FQNEAQ in the germline V gene (reference sequence). Trimming stripped 1 base from V and 4 bases from J, with 10 bases between. This CDR3 is 14 amino acids long. The CDR3 here is CASSLGTPRETQYF. The CDR3 bases are TGTGCCAGCAGCTTAGGAACTCCTAGAGAGACCCAGTACTTC.